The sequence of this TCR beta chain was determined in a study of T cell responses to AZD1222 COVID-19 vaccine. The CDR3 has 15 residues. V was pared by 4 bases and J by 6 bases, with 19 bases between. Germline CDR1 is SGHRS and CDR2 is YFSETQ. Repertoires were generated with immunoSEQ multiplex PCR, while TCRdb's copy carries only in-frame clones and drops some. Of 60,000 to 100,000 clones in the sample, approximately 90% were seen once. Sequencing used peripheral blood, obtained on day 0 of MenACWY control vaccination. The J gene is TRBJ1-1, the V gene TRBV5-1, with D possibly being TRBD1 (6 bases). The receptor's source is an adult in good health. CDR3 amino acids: CASSKGWGPVSEAFF. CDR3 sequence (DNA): TGCGCCAGCAGCAAGGGGTGGGGGCCCGTCTCTGAAGCTTTCTTT.